The 3 T cell receptor beta chains in this list originate from one sample, sequenced in a study of kidney transplant recipient with SARS-CoV-2 infection. TCRdb ran MiXCR on the reads and lists one entry per CDR3 protein. The sample has approximately 240,000 distinct CDR3 sequences, roughly 26% seen once; the top ten hold more than 6.5%. The input for sequencing was a blood sample, taken at baseline and on roughly day 110 from a kidney transplant recipient. The receptors shown here come from a male patient younger than 45 who had COVID-19 and was a kidney transplant recipient. Some T cells may trace back to the graft donor.

Concerning this clonotype itself: A much larger clone differs by one base, so this may be a read error. V usage is TRBV29-1 and J usage is TRBJ2-1; D remains unclear. With 7 bases removed from V and 9 bases from J, the gap between germline ends came to 22 bases. Per the germline V gene, CDR1 is SQVTM and CDR2 is ANQGSEA. The CDR3 totals 14 residues. CDR3 residues: CSDDLNVGRSEQFF. DNA for the CDR3: TGCAGCGATGATTTAAATGTGGGTCGGAGTGAGCAGTTCTTC.

This clonotype came up many times. DNA for the CDR3: TGTGCCAGCACTCAAAGTTGGGGTAATGAGCAGTTCTTC. Translated, it gives CASTQSWGNEQFF. The gene calls are TRBV7-9 and TRBJ2-1; D is undetermined. Germline V gene data show CDR1 as SEHNR and CDR2 as FQNEAQ (reference sequence). V dropped 7 bases and J dropped 7 bases, with 14 bases sitting between them. The CDR3 covers 13 residues.

This clonotype was recorded many times. The genes are TRBV5-6 and TRBJ2-5, with D possibly TRBD2 on 5 matching bases. The germline V gene has CDR1 SGHDT and CDR2 YYEEEE. V lost 3 bases and J lost 3, with 15 bases in between. CDR3 length: 15 amino acids. In DNA, the CDR3 is TGTGCCAGCAGCTGGCCGGGATCCATCAAAGAGACCCAGTACTTC. The encoded protein is CASSWPGSIKETQYF. Full variable domain (missing parts from reference TRBV5-6 and TRBJ2-5): DAGVTQSPTHLIKTRGQQVTLRCSPKSGHDTVSWYQQALGQGPQFIFQYYEEEERQRGNFPDRFSGHQFPNYSSELNVNALLLGDSALYLCASSWPGSIKETQYFGPGTRLLVL.